The 32 T cell receptor beta chains given below trace back to one sample, sequenced in a study of blood T cell repertoires in COVID-19. Here immunoSEQ multiplex PCR was the method, and the copy in TCRdb shows in-frame clones only, minus some. The table has about 180,000 clones, about 81% seen once; the top ten hold approximately 12%. Sequenced: peripheral blood. These receptors were collected from a woman at least 80 years old with COVID-19, enrolled during active disease.

J is TRBJ2-5 and V is TRBV5-1, with no clear D. V was cut by 0 bases and J by 5 bases, with 8 bases left in between. The CDR3 consists of 13 residues. Germline V gene lookup returns CDR1 SGHRS and CDR2 YFSETQ. DNA of the CDR3: TGCGCCAGCAGCTTGGGGTGGGCGGAGACCCAGTACTTC. Translation: CASSLGWAETQYF.

J is TRBJ1-2 and V is TRBV24-1, with 7 nucleotides matching TRBD1. J gave up 1 base and V 4 bases, and 5 bases lay outside the gene matches. Germline CDR1 is KGHDR and CDR2 is SFDVKD. The CDR3 consists of 15 residues. The CDR3 region is CATSDQTGNNYGYTF. CDR3 bases: TGTGCCACCAGTGACCAGACAGGGAATAACTATGGCTACACCTTC.

Here the CDR3 reads CASSIRTGETETQYF. In DNA, the CDR3 is TGTGCCAGCAGTATCCGGACAGGTGAAACAGAGACCCAGTACTTC. This chain connects TRBV28 to TRBJ2-5, with 7 positions matching TRBD1. V lost 5 bases to trimming and J lost 4 bases; unmatched junction nucleotides: 10. CDR1 and CDR2 from the germline V gene are MDHEN and SYDVKM. The CDR3 extends over 15 amino acids.

The chain recombines TRBV19 with TRBJ1-2; no reliable D call. CDR1 LNHDA and CDR2 SQIVND come from the germline V gene (reference sequence). This CDR3 comprises 14 residues. The V gene lost 0 bases and the J gene lost 0 bases, with 5 bases spanning the gap. CDR3 sequence reads: CASSIDRTNYGYTF. CDR3 DNA: TGTGCCAGTAGTATAGACAGGACTAACTATGGCTACACCTTC.

The V and J genes are TRBV5-6 and TRBJ2-1, with 8 bases matching TRBD2. Germline-derived CDR1 and CDR2 are SGHDT and YYEEEE. The CDR3 has 14 residues. The trim removed 9 bases at V and 4 bases at J, leaving 9 bases unmatched. This CDR3 is CATQDGRGYNEQFF. The DNA for the CDR3 is TGTGCCACCCAGGACGGGAGGGGTTACAATGAGCAGTTCTTC. The full variable domain, rest sourced from reference TRBV5-6 and TRBJ2-1, is DAGVTQSPTHLIKTRGQQVTLRCSPKSGHDTVSWYQQALGQGPQFIFQYYEEEERQRGNFPDRFSGHQFPNYSSELNVNALLLGDSALYLCATQDGRGYNEQFFGPGTRLTVL.

The rearrangement uses TRBV29-1 and TRBJ2-1; D gene uncertain. Germline V gives CDR1 SQVTM, CDR2 ANQGSEA. CDR3 length: 12 residues. Deletions cut 4 bases from V and 12 bases from J, with 16 bases between. This chain's CDR3 is CSVGIVGLAQFF. CDR3 bases: TGCAGCGTTGGTATAGTCGGATTAGCGCAGTTCTTC.

The chain is built from TRBV4-2 and TRBJ2-5; 7 bases agree with TRBD1. The V and J ends lost 4 bases and 5 bases, in that order; junction bases with no gene match: 4. Germline V gives CDR1 LGHNA, CDR2 YNFKEQ. There are 13 residues in the CDR3. The CDR3 region has the DNA TGTGCCAGCAGCCTGGGACAGTCTGAGACCCAGTACTTC. It specifies CASSLGQSETQYF.

The V gene is TRBV7-6, the J gene TRBJ2-1, with a weak D call TRBD2 (7 bases). Germline V gene sequence: CDR1 SGHVS, CDR2 FNYEAQ. The V gene lost 5 bases and the J gene lost 4 bases, with 21 bases spanning the gap. The CDR3 sequence is 17 residues long. This CDR3 is CASSDLRGDNSYNEQFF. In DNA, the CDR3 is TGTGCCAGCAGCGACCTCCGGGGGGACAACTCGTACAATGAGCAGTTCTTC.

The CDR3 protein is CASAGLEDHNEQFF. For the CDR3, the DNA is TGTGCCAGCGCCGGACTGGAGGACCACAATGAGCAGTTCTTC. V is TRBV27 and J is TRBJ2-1, with a tentative D call TRBD2 (5 bases). From germline, CDR1 is MNHEY and CDR2 SMNVEV (reference sequence). The CDR3 contains 14 residues. Trimming removed 8 bases from V and 5 bases from J, with 16 bases in between.

The J gene is TRBJ2-5, the V gene TRBV3-1 (or the pseudogene TRBV3-2), with TRBD2 matching 7 bases. Per the germline V gene, CDR1 is LGHDT and CDR2 is YNNKEL (reference sequence). Trimming at V came to 0 bases and at J to 6 bases, leaving 7 bases not matched to a gene. The CDR3 has 15 amino acids. DNA for the CDR3: TGTGCCAGCAGCCAAGATTGGTGGGGGGGACAGACCCAGTACTTC. It yields the protein CASSQDWWGGQTQYF.

This chain's CDR3 is CASSKKTANNEQFF. In DNA, the CDR3 is TGTGCCAGTAGTAAGAAGACAGCGAATAATGAGCAGTTCTTC. J is TRBJ2-1 and V is TRBV19; D perhaps matches TRBD1 (5 bases). Germline V gene lookup returns CDR1 LNHDA and CDR2 SQIVND (reference sequence). The CDR3 length is 14 residues. Deletions cut 4 bases from V and 7 bases from J, with 14 bases between.

The J gene is TRBJ1-1, the V gene TRBV19; TRBD1 agrees at 9 bases. Germline V gives CDR1 LNHDA, CDR2 SQIVND (reference sequence). The CDR3 is 16 residues long. V dropped 7 bases and J dropped 2; count of bases not matched to a gene: 11. The CDR3 nucleotides read TGTGCCAGTACCAAACGACAGGGGGTTCTCAACACTGAAGCTTTCTTT. It yields the protein CASTKRQGVLNTEAFF.

This chain connects TRBV5-1 to TRBJ2-2, with TRBD2 matching over 8 bases. With V trimmed by 0 bases and J by 1 base, 11 bases remained unmatched. There are 19 residues in the CDR3. Germline V gene sequence: CDR1 SGHRS, CDR2 YFSETQ. This CDR3 is CASSLAPGPTSENTGELFF. The DNA of the CDR3 is TGCGCCAGCAGCTTGGCGCCAGGGCCGACTAGCGAGAACACCGGGGAGCTGTTTTTT.

CDR3 in DNA: TGTGCCAGCAGCTTTACAGGATGGGGGGGAAGTGGAAACACCATATATTTT. It specifies CASSFTGWGGSGNTIYF. The chain carries TRBV5-6 and TRBJ1-3; weak D call: TRBD1 (5 bases). This CDR3 is 17 amino acids long. The V gene's germline CDR1 is SGHDT and CDR2 YYEEEE. With 2 bases removed from V and 3 bases from J, the gap between germline ends came to 18 bases.

DNA for the CDR3: TGTGCCAGCTCACCCTCGACAGAAAATCAGCCCCAGCATTTT. This gives the protein CASSPSTENQPQHF. The V call is TRBV18, the J call TRBJ1-5; D may be TRBD1 (5 bases). Trimming took off 3 bases at V and 4 bases at J, with 10 bases between the two ends. This CDR3 is 14 amino acids long. Germline V gene data show CDR1 as KGHSH and CDR2 as LQKENI. The full variable domain, with the rest looked up from reference TRBV18 and TRBJ1-5, is NAGVMQNPRHLVRRRGQEARLRCSPMKGHSHVYWYRQLPEEGLKFMVYLQKENIIDESGMPKERFSAEFPKEGPSILRIQQVVRGDSAAYFCASSPSTENQPQHFGDGTRLSIL.

This clone occurred once. The CDR3 DNA is TGTGCCAGCTCACCGACTGACAGAAGCAATCAGCCCCAGCATTTT. This encodes CASSPTDRSNQPQHF. The chain employs TRBV18 and TRBJ1-5; TRBD1 is a possible D gene (5 bases). V shed 3 bases and J shed 1 base, with 10 bases lying between them. CDR3 length: 15 amino acids. Per germline, CDR1 KGHSH and CDR2 LQKENI.

The chain joins TRBV6-1 to TRBJ2-2; TRBD2 matches 8 bases. This CDR3 is built from 16 residues. V was clipped by 2 bases and J by 4 bases; unmatched bases: 6. Germline V lookup: CDR1 MNHNS, CDR2 SASEGT. CDR3 residues: CASSERGLVLTGELFF. CDR3 nucleotides: TGTGCCAGCAGTGAAAGGGGACTAGTTCTCACCGGGGAGCTGTTTTTT.

The chain uses TRBV21-1 and TRBJ1-1; the table calls TRBD1, which could not be checked here. TRBV21-1 is a documented pseudogene. The CDR3 has 15 amino acids. CDR3 in DNA: TGTGCCAGCAGCAAAGGTTCAGGAAAATACACTGAAGCTTTCTTT. Encoded protein: CASSKGSGKYTEAFF.

This rearrangement joins TRBV6-1 to TRBJ1-4; 10 nucleotides align to TRBD1. CDR1 is MNHNS, CDR2 SASEGT, per germline. V was clipped by 2 bases and J by 7 bases; unmatched bases: 13. The CDR3 extends over 18 amino acids. The CDR3 bases are TGTGCCAGCAGTGAATCGCGACCCGGACAGGGGGGAGGTGAAAAACTGTTTTTT. Its translation: CASSESRPGQGGGEKLFF.

The chain joins TRBV4-1 to TRBJ2-7, with TRBD1 matching over 7 bases. V was clipped by 0 bases and J by 0 bases; unmatched bases: 8. This CDR3 has 17 residues. Germline loops: CDR1 MGHRA, CDR2 YSYEKL. For the CDR3, the DNA is TGCGCCAGCAGCCAAGAGATCGTCGGGACAGACTCCTACGAGCAGTACTTC. Protein sequence: CASSQEIVGTDSYEQYF.

V gene TRBV9 combines with J gene TRBJ2-7; TRBD2 might be the D (7 bases). Germline assignment: CDR1 SGDLS and CDR2 YYNGEE. Trimming shortened V by 0 bases and J by 8 bases, and 12 bases separated the two germline ends. This CDR3 has 13 residues. For the CDR3, the DNA is TGTGCCAGCAGCGTAGGATGGGGGGGCAAGCAGTACTTC. It encodes CASSVGWGGKQYF.

The rearrangement links TRBV12-5 to TRBJ2-1, with D tentatively TRBD1 (6 bases). The germline CDR1 and CDR2 sequences are LGHNT and FRNRAP. The CDR3 is made up of 10 amino acids. The DNA for the CDR3 is TGTGCGGAGCCGGGACAAGGGCCCTTCTTC. It specifies CAEPGQGPFF. Variable domain in full (rest from reference TRBV12-5 and TRBJ2-1): DARVTQTPRHKVTEMGQEVTMRCQPILGHNTVFWYRQTMMQGLELLAYFRNRAPLDDSGMPKDRFSAEMPDATLATLKIQPSEPRDSAVYFCAEPGQGPFFGPGTRLTVL.

The rearrangement joins TRBV11-3 to TRBJ1-3; D is unresolved. V shed 0 bases and J shed 0 bases, with 6 bases lying between them. Germline V lookup: CDR1 SGHNT, CDR2 YENEEA. This CDR3 contains 15 residues. CDR3 region: CASSLDRSSGNTIYF. CDR3 in DNA: TGTGCCAGCAGCTTAGACCGTTCCTCTGGAAACACCATATATTTT.

The genes are TRBV19 and TRBJ1-4, with a tentative D call TRBD1 (5 bases). The germline V gene encodes CDR1 LNHDA and CDR2 SQIVND (reference sequence). The CDR3 is 14 residues long. The ends were cut back, 6 bases at V and 5 bases at J, with 13 bases in the middle. CDR3 residues: CASRNRSRNEKLFF. The CDR3, as DNA: TGTGCCAGTAGGAACAGGAGTCGGAATGAAAAACTGTTTTTT.

The chain employs TRBV5-4 and TRBJ1-2; 7 positions agree with TRBD1. The CDR3 is made up of 14 amino acids. Germline CDR1 and CDR2: SGHNT and YYREEE (reference sequence). Trimming took 4 bases from V and 8 from J; bases not matched to a gene: 11. The CDR3 region is CASSLDRHSPGYTF. The CDR3 nucleotides read TGTGCCAGCAGCCTGGACAGGCATTCACCCGGCTACACCTTC.

This CDR3 reads CASSWGTAKQFF. The CDR3 nucleotides are TGTGCCAGCAGCTGGGGGACAGCAAAGCAGTTCTTC. The V call is TRBV5-8, the J call TRBJ2-1; 7 nucleotides align to TRBD1. Unmatched junction bases numbered 5, after V lost 3 bases and J lost 11 bases. CDR3 length equals 12 residues. CDR1 SGHTS and CDR2 YDEGEE come from the germline V gene. Filled out from reference TRBV5-8 and TRBJ2-1, the complete variable domain reads EAGVTQSPTHLIKTRGQQATLRCSPISGHTSVYWYQQALGLGLQFLLWYDEGEERNRGNFPPRFSGRQFPNYSSELNVNALELEDSALYLCASSWGTAKQFFGPGTRLTVL.

The J gene is TRBJ1-1, the V gene TRBV4-3; D not resolved. The CDR3 length is 15 residues. Germline lookup yields CDR1 LGHNA and CDR2 YSLEER. Trimming shortened V by 0 bases and J by 1 base, and 9 bases separated the two germline ends. CDR3 DNA sequence: TGCGCCAGCAGCCAAGATAGTCTAAGGAACACTGAAGCTTTCTTT. The encoded protein is CASSQDSLRNTEAFF.

The genes are TRBV29-1 and TRBJ1-2; weak D call: TRBD1 (6 bases). The CDR3 runs 11 residues. With 5 bases removed from V and 3 bases from J, the gap between germline ends came to 7 bases. Germline-derived CDR1 and CDR2 are SQVTM and ANQGSEA. This chain's CDR3 is CSVYRDYGYTF. The CDR3, as DNA: TGCAGCGTTTACAGGGACTATGGCTACACCTTC. Based on the CDR3 plus reference TRBV29-1 and TRBJ1-2, the full variable domain is SAVISQKPSRDICQRGTSLTIQCQVDSQVTMMFWYRQQPGQSLTLIATANQGSEATYESGFVIDKFPISRPNLTFSTLTVSNMSPEDSSIYLCSVYRDYGYTFGSGTRLTVV.

The chain carries TRBV18 and TRBJ1-2; 9 bases agree with TRBD1. CDR3 length equals 15 residues. Trimming removed 2 bases from V and 3 bases from J; junction bases left unmatched: 4. From germline, CDR1 is KGHSH and CDR2 LQKENI. CDR3 sequence reads: CASSPAWTGDYGYTF. CDR3 in DNA: TGTGCCAGCTCACCAGCGTGGACAGGGGACTATGGCTACACCTTC.

J is TRBJ1-2 and V is TRBV2, with TRBD1 identical over 10 bases. The CDR3 runs to 15 residues. Unmatched junction bases numbered 6, after V lost 5 bases and J lost 3 bases. Germline CDR1 is SNHLY and CDR2 is FYNNEI. As DNA, the CDR3 is TGTGCCAGCAGTACGACAGGGGGCGCTTACTATGGCTACACCTTC. Translated, it gives CASSTTGGAYYGYTF.

Comments on this clone: Germline is not matched at one junction end, which may reflect a read error. The genes are TRBV7-2 and TRBJ2-3, with D perhaps matching TRBD2 (6 bases). The germline V gene encodes CDR1 SGHTA and CDR2 FQGNSA. This CDR3 has 15 amino acids. The CDR3 nucleotides read TGTGCCAGCAGCCTCACCCCAACTAGCATAGATACGCAGTATTTT. Amino acid sequence: CASSLTPTSIDTQYF.

In DNA form, the CDR3 reads TGCGCCAGCAGCCAATGGCACTCAGGGGGCAGGGAGACCCAGTACTTC. This encodes CASSQWHSGGRETQYF. The V gene is TRBV4-1, the J gene TRBJ2-5; 8 bases are shared with TRBD1. The trim removed 2 bases at V and 5 bases at J, leaving 10 bases unmatched. CDR3 size: 16 residues. The germline V gene has CDR1 MGHRA and CDR2 YSYEKL.